The source of this T cell receptor beta chain is a study of blood T cell repertoires in COVID-19. In the study overall: Researchers got acute and convalescent COVID-19 samples from the United States, Italy and Spain.

Germline lookup yields CDR1 LNHDA and CDR2 SQIVND (reference sequence). This CDR3 comprises 17 residues. The V gene end was trimmed by 6 bases and the J gene end by 5 bases; junction bases not matched to a gene: 11. Generated by immunoSEQ multiplex PCR, the TCRdb table keeps only in-frame clones and is missing some. The sample yields a few hundred thousand clones, approximately 86% seen once. The material sequenced was PBMCs or T cells enriched from blood (not recorded which). V usage is TRBV19 and J usage is TRBJ2-2; 11 bases are shared with TRBD2. The receptor comes from a woman in her thirties or forties with acute COVID-19. The CDR3 reads CASSKTTSGRNTGELFF. CDR3 coding DNA: TGTGCCAGTAGCAAGACAACTAGCGGGAGAAATACCGGGGAGCTGTTTTTT. Supplemented by reference TRBV19 and TRBJ2-2, the full variable domain reads DGGITQSPKYLFRKEGQNVTLSCEQNLNHDAMYWYRQDPGQGLRLIYYSQIVNDFQKGDIAEGYSVSREKKESFPLTVTSAQKNPTAFYLCASSKTTSGRNTGELFFGEGSRLTVL.